The source of this T cell receptor beta chain is a study of blood T cell repertoires in COVID-19. Study context: The origin of the acute and convalescent COVID-19 samples was the United States, Italy and Spain. From T cells, B-cell-depleted T cells, or PBMCs came the material, which was cDNA or gDNA.

Original methodology: Amplification of reference gene primers provided the estimated nucleated cell counts. Clones were sequenced by immunoSEQ multiplex PCR, and TCRdb holds only the in-frame ones, with some missing. The V and J calls and clone size were taken over from that table, and D and trimming were inferred from the DNA. The profile shows approximately 210,000 clones, about 80% of them singletons. With 3 bases clipped from V and 2 bases from J, the junction kept 3 bases outside the gene matches. Germline V gene lookup returns CDR1 SGHTA and CDR2 FQGNSA. This CDR3 contains 14 residues. The sequencing input was peripheral blood. The source is a woman in her thirties or forties with active or convalescent COVID-19. The rearrangement joins TRBV7-2 to TRBJ2-5, with 7 bases lining up with TRBD1. The CDR3, as DNA: TGTGCCAGCAGCTTGGACAGGCAACAAGAGACCCAGTACTTC. This gives the protein CASSLDRQQETQYF.